The rows below give T cell receptor beta chains drawn from one sample of a study of T cells after yellow fever vaccination. TCRdb used MiXCR to reprocess the 5' RACE reads, holding one entry per CDR3 protein. This sample has 300,000 or so distinct CDR3 sequences; 10% to 15% occur once, and the top ten carry around 0.55%. Sequencing was performed on CD4+ T cells sorted from PBMCs, taken 45 days after the yellow fever booster vaccination. The receptors shown here come from a man aged 25 to 45 who received the YFV17D yellow fever vaccine. CDR3s include the opening cysteine and the closing phenylalanine or tryptophan. The order of the fields is clone size, J gene, D gene, V gene, CDR3 DNA, CDR3 protein. The D gene is left open where the match is weak. Expanded clones get a size class; other rows say once, few or many, or leave the size out.

clone_size: many; j_call: TRBJ2-1; d_call: TRBD2; v_call: TRBV7-3; cdr3_nt: TGTGCCAGCAGCTTAGTTGCGGGAGGAAACAATGAGCAGTTCTTC; cdr3_aa: CASSLVAGGNNEQFF
clone_size: few; j_call: TRBJ2-1; d_call: TRBD2; v_call: TRBV11-1; cdr3_nt: TGTGCCAGCAGCTTAGCGCGGGTGATAGCGGGAGGCGTCTATACCCATACCTACAATGAGCAGTTCTTC; cdr3_aa: CASSLARVIAGGVYTHTYNEQFF
clone_size: many; j_call: TRBJ2-7; d_call: TRBD1; v_call: TRBV12-3/TRBV12-4; cdr3_nt: TGTGCCAGCAGTACCGGGACAGGGGTCGAGCAGTACTTC; cdr3_aa: CASSTGTGVEQYF
clone_size: -; j_call: TRBJ2-7; d_call: TRBD1; v_call: TRBV4-3; cdr3_nt: TGCGCCAGCAGCCAAGATCTGCGACAGGGCTACGAGCAGTACTTC; cdr3_aa: CASSQDLRQGYEQYF
clone_size: -; j_call: TRBJ1-1; d_call: -; v_call: TRBV20-1; cdr3_nt: TGCAGTGCTAGACGGGGGTTAGGGGCCGAAGCTTTCTTT; cdr3_aa: CSARRGLGAEAFF
clone_size: -; j_call: TRBJ2-2; d_call: -; v_call: TRBV5-6; cdr3_nt: TGTGCCAGCAGGCGGGACGGTGGCACCGGGGAGCTGTTTTTT; cdr3_aa: CASRRDGGTGELFF
clone_size: few; j_call: TRBJ1-1; d_call: -; v_call: TRBV29-1; cdr3_nt: TGCAGCACCGGGGGGTACACTGAAGCTTTCTTT; cdr3_aa: CSTGGYTEAFF
clone_size: few; j_call: TRBJ2-7; d_call: -; v_call: TRBV7-9; cdr3_nt: TGTGCCAGCAGCTTAGGCCCGACAGCCACGGACTTC; cdr3_aa: CASSLGPTATDF
clone_size: few; j_call: TRBJ1-1; d_call: -; v_call: TRBV20-1; cdr3_nt: TGCAGTGCTAGAGGGCTCAGAATGAACACTGAAGCTTTCTTT; cdr3_aa: CSARGLRMNTEAFF
clone_size: -; j_call: TRBJ2-3; d_call: -; v_call: TRBV6-2/TRBV6-3; cdr3_nt: TGTGCCAGCAGTTACATCAACCTCGGAGCAGATACGCAGTATTTT; cdr3_aa: CASSYINLGADTQYF
clone_size: -; j_call: TRBJ1-2; d_call: TRBD1; v_call: TRBV25-1; cdr3_nt: TGTGCCAGCAGTGCGGACAGGGTTGGTGGCTACACCTTC; cdr3_aa: CASSADRVGGYTF